These T cell receptor beta chains were read from a single sample in a study of T-cell memory formation after mild COVID-19. From the 5' RACE reads, TCRdb called clonotypes with MiXCR, one entry per CDR3 protein. The profile covers about 200,000 distinct CDR3 sequences, with around 9.1% appearing a single time and 3.5% to 4% taken by the ten largest. The sequenced material came from PBMCs or a T cell subset sorted from them (not recorded which). The origin of the receptors is a man between 18 and 29 years old who had mild COVID-19 (a few samples of this study predate the infection). Cell type and time point are not known. The CDR3 runs from the conserved cysteine through the conserved F or W. Fields, in order: D gene, clone size, CDR3 length, J gene, V gene, CDR3 DNA, CDR3 protein. The D gene is left open where the match is weak. Clone size, where shown, is once, few, many, or a class for clones that have expanded.

D: TRBD1
size: few
length: 14
J: TRBJ2-5
V: TRBV5-1
DNA: TGCGCCAGCAGCTTAGAGGGACAGGGAGAGACCCAGTACTTC
CDR3: CASSLEGQGETQYF

D: TRBD2
size: NA
length: 14
J: TRBJ2-1
V: TRBV7-2
DNA: TGTGCCAGCAGACCCAGCGGGGGGCTCAATGAGCAGTTCTTC
CDR3: CASRPSGGLNEQFF

D: TRBD1
size: many
length: 16
J: TRBJ1-5
V: TRBV4-1
DNA: TGCGCCAGCAGCCAGTATGGGGACAGGGCCCCTCAGCCCCAGCATTTT
CDR3: CASSQYGDRAPQPQHF

D: TRBD1
size: NA
length: 17
J: TRBJ2-5
V: TRBV11-2
DNA: TGTGCCAGCAGCCCCTGGGGGTATCCAGGGGGCGGGGAGACCCAGTACTTC
CDR3: CASSPWGYPGGGETQYF

D: NA
size: once
length: 13
J: TRBJ1-1
V: TRBV28
DNA: TGTGCCAGCAGCCCAGCGGTGAACACTGAAGCTTTCTTT
CDR3: CASSPAVNTEAFF

D: NA
size: NA
length: 12
J: TRBJ2-1
V: TRBV29-1
DNA: TGCAGCGTTGGACAAACCTACAATGAGCAGTTCTTC
CDR3: CSVGQTYNEQFF

D: TRBD1
size: NA
length: 15
J: TRBJ2-3
V: TRBV12-3/TRBV12-4
DNA: TGTGCCAGCAGAATCGGGACAGGGGAGACAGATACGCAGTATTTT
CDR3: CASRIGTGETDTQYF

D: NA
size: many
length: 14
J: TRBJ2-5
V: TRBV11-2
DNA: TGTGCCAGCAGCTCCAGGCAAACTGAGGAGACCCAGTACTTC
CDR3: CASSSRQTEETQYF

D: TRBD1
size: NA
length: 13
J: TRBJ1-2
V: TRBV11-1
DNA: TGTGCCAGCAGCTTCATACAGGGGGATGGCTACACCTTC
CDR3: CASSFIQGDGYTF

D: NA
size: NA
length: 16
J: TRBJ2-3
V: TRBV12-3/TRBV12-4
DNA: TGTGCCAGCAGTTTAGAGGAACTCAAGAGCACAGATACGCAGTATTTT
CDR3: CASSLEELKSTDTQYF

D: TRBD1
size: many
length: 16
J: TRBJ2-3
V: TRBV29-1
DNA: TGCAGCGTTCATGAACTCCGGGACAGGGGAAGAGATACGCAGTATTTT
CDR3: CSVHELRDRGRDTQYF

D: NA
size: few
length: 16
J: TRBJ1-5
V: TRBV5-6
DNA: TGTGCCAGCAGTTGGGGGGCGCAAAGTAGCAATCAGCCCCAGCATTTT
CDR3: CASSWGAQSSNQPQHF

D: NA
size: NA
length: 14
J: TRBJ1-3
V: TRBV5-5
DNA: TGTGCCAGCAGCTCGACACGCTCTGGAAACACCATATATTTT
CDR3: CASSSTRSGNTIYF

D: NA
size: few
length: 15
J: TRBJ2-2
V: TRBV7-7
DNA: TGTGCTAGCAGCCCAAGGGGGGGTGCCACCGGGGAGCTGTTTTTT
CDR3: CASSPRGGATGELFF

D: NA
size: NA
length: 14
J: TRBJ2-5
V: TRBV5-1
DNA: TGCGCCAGCAGCTCCGGGACGGTTGGAGAGACCCAGTACTTC
CDR3: CASSSGTVGETQYF

D: NA
size: few
length: 16
J: TRBJ1-1
V: TRBV5-1
DNA: TGCGCCAGCAGCTGGGGGGACCTTGACAGAACCACTGAAGCTTTCTTT
CDR3: CASSWGDLDRTTEAFF

D: NA
size: NA
length: 10
J: TRBJ1-2
V: TRBV6-6
DNA: TGTGCCAGCAGTTATCCTGGCTACACCTTC
CDR3: CASSYPGYTF

D: TRBD1
size: NA
length: 14
J: TRBJ2-6
V: TRBV5-1
DNA: TGCGCCAGCAGCTTGTTCGGGACAGAATACGTCCTGACTTTC
CDR3: CASSLFGTEYVLTF

D: NA
size: NA
length: 16
J: TRBJ1-2
V: TRBV6-2/TRBV6-3
DNA: TGTGCCAGCAGTTACCACCGGGAGCGGGGGAGCTATGGCTACACCTTC
CDR3: CASSYHRERGSYGYTF

D: NA
size: NA
length: 14
J: TRBJ2-5
V: TRBV28
DNA: TGTGCCAGCAGTTTGTCAGATATGAAAGAGACCCAGTACTTC
CDR3: CASSLSDMKETQYF

D: NA
size: NA
length: 11
J: TRBJ1-2
V: TRBV5-4
DNA: TGTGCCAGCAGCTTAGAGGTCGGCTACACCTTC
CDR3: CASSLEVGYTF

D: TRBD2
size: NA
length: 15
J: TRBJ2-3
V: TRBV10-3
DNA: TGTGCCATCAGTGAAGAGGCGGGGGGCACAGATACGCAGTATTTT
CDR3: CAISEEAGGTDTQYF

D: TRBD1
size: NA
length: 15
J: TRBJ2-1
V: TRBV10-3
DNA: TGTGCCATCAGTGATGGAGGCAGGGGGAATGATGAGCAGTTCTTC
CDR3: CAISDGGRGNDEQFF

D: TRBD1
size: NA
length: 13
J: TRBJ2-1
V: TRBV10-3
DNA: TGTGCCATCGCTAGGACAGGGAGCAATGAGCAGTTCTTC
CDR3: CAIARTGSNEQFF

D: NA
size: NA
length: 15
J: TRBJ1-4
V: TRBV4-3
DNA: TGCGCCAGCAGCCAAGAAAGGAGGTCAAATGAAAAACTGTTTTTT
CDR3: CASSQERRSNEKLFF

D: NA
size: NA
length: 13
J: TRBJ2-4
V: TRBV7-2
DNA: TGTGCCAGCAGCTTGGACGCGGGCCAGGACCTTGACTTC
CDR3: CASSLDAGQDLDF

D: NA
size: few
length: 14
J: TRBJ2-2
V: TRBV7-2
DNA: TGTGCCAGCAGCTTAGGTTGGAGCACCGGGGAGCTGTTTTTT
CDR3: CASSLGWSTGELFF

D: NA
size: many
length: 13
J: TRBJ2-5
V: TRBV11-3
DNA: TGTGCCAGCAGCTTAGGGCTTCGAGAGACCCAGTACTTC
CDR3: CASSLGLRETQYF

D: TRBD1
size: many
length: 15
J: TRBJ1-3
V: TRBV12-3/TRBV12-4
DNA: TGTGCCAGCAGTTTTGGGACAGGGATCGGAAACACCATATATTTT
CDR3: CASSFGTGIGNTIYF

D: NA
size: few
length: 16
J: TRBJ2-6
V: TRBV27
DNA: TGTGCCAGCCGCTTACAGGCGTCCTCTGGGGCCAACGTCCTGACTTTC
CDR3: CASRLQASSGANVLTF

D: NA
size: NA
length: 13
J: TRBJ2-3
V: TRBV20-1
DNA: TGCAGTGCTCCACGGACGGATTTAGATACGCAGTATTTT
CDR3: CSAPRTDLDTQYF

D: NA
size: few
length: 15
J: TRBJ1-2
V: TRBV9
DNA: TGTGCCAGCAGCGAATTAACAGGGCTTAACTATGGCTACACCTTC
CDR3: CASSELTGLNYGYTF

D: NA
size: few
length: 14
J: TRBJ1-6
V: TRBV5-1
DNA: TGCGCCAGCAGCTTGGCAGGGTATGGTTCACCCCTCCACTTT
CDR3: CASSLAGYGSPLHF

D: NA
size: many
length: 14
J: TRBJ2-1
V: TRBV5-1
DNA: TGCGCCAGCAGCTTGGGCGAACGACACAATGAGCAGTTCTTC
CDR3: CASSLGERHNEQFF

D: TRBD2
size: NA
length: 14
J: TRBJ2-3
V: TRBV19
DNA: TGTGCCAGTATCCAGCGGGGGGGCCTATATACGCAGTATTTT
CDR3: CASIQRGGLYTQYF

D: TRBD1
size: many
length: 15
J: TRBJ2-1
V: TRBV12-3/TRBV12-4
DNA: TGTGCCAGCAGTCCGGACAGGGGGCGATACAATGAGCAGTTCTTC
CDR3: CASSPDRGRYNEQFF

D: TRBD1
size: few
length: 16
J: TRBJ2-5
V: TRBV7-8
DNA: TGTGCCAGCAGCTTAGCCCCCGGACAGGGGGAGGAGACCCAGTACTTC
CDR3: CASSLAPGQGEETQYF

D: NA
size: NA
length: 16
J: TRBJ2-1
V: TRBV28
DNA: TGTGCCAGCAGTGGGGCGCTGGGCCGTGGTCGCAATGAGCAGTTCTTC
CDR3: CASSGALGRGRNEQFF

D: NA
size: NA
length: 16
J: TRBJ2-3
V: TRBV4-3
DNA: TGCGCCAGCAGCCATGCGACCAATGGGGCGGGGGATACGCAGTATTTT
CDR3: CASSHATNGAGDTQYF

D: TRBD2
size: many
length: 16
J: TRBJ2-1
V: TRBV27
DNA: TGTGCCAGCAGTGCCCTGACTAGCGGGGTCTACAATGAGCAGTTCTTC
CDR3: CASSALTSGVYNEQFF

D: NA
size: NA
length: 14
J: TRBJ2-1
V: TRBV4-1
DNA: TGCGCCAGCAGGTCAGAGGGGGGGCCAAGTGAGCAGTTCTTC
CDR3: CASRSEGGPSEQFF

D: TRBD1
size: few
length: 14
J: TRBJ1-1
V: TRBV19
DNA: TGTGCCAGTAGTAGGGACAGTCGGAACACTGAAGCTTTCTTT
CDR3: CASSRDSRNTEAFF

D: NA
size: NA
length: 15
J: TRBJ2-4
V: TRBV3-1
DNA: TGTGCCAGCACCAGAGTCTATCTAGCCAAAAACATTCAGTACTTC
CDR3: CASTRVYLAKNIQYF

D: NA
size: NA
length: 10
J: TRBJ1-4
V: TRBV4-1
DNA: TGCGCCAGCAGGTCCCGCAGTCCGTTTTTT
CDR3: CASRSRSPFF

D: NA
size: NA
length: 12
J: TRBJ1-1
V: TRBV18
DNA: TGTGCCAGCTCACCTAGGGGCGCTGAAGCTTTCTTT
CDR3: CASSPRGAEAFF

D: NA
size: few
length: 12
J: TRBJ1-2
V: TRBV6-6
DNA: TGTGCCAGCAGTTACTCGTCGGGAGGCTACACCTTC
CDR3: CASSYSSGGYTF

D: TRBD1
size: NA
length: 13
J: TRBJ1-1
V: TRBV20-1
DNA: TGCAGTGCTACTCGACAGGGAAGGGTGGAAGCTTTCTTT
CDR3: CSATRQGRVEAFF

D: TRBD1
size: few
length: 14
J: TRBJ2-3
V: TRBV25-1
DNA: TGTGCCAGCACTTCCGGGACAGGGGCTGATACGCAGTATTTT
CDR3: CASTSGTGADTQYF

D: TRBD1
size: NA
length: 14
J: TRBJ2-5
V: TRBV10-3
DNA: TGTGCCATCAGTGACGGACAGGTGGGGGAGACCCAGTACTTC
CDR3: CAISDGQVGETQYF

D: NA
size: NA
length: 15
J: TRBJ1-6
V: TRBV7-2
DNA: TGTGCCAGCAGCCCCCTCGGCCCTATTAATTCACCCCTCCACTTT
CDR3: CASSPLGPINSPLHF

D: TRBD2
size: many
length: 17
J: TRBJ2-2
V: TRBV20-1
DNA: TGCAGTGCTAGAGGCGGGGCCGGGACTACGATCTCCGGGGAGCTGTTTTTT
CDR3: CSARGGAGTTISGELFF

D: NA
size: few
length: 14
J: TRBJ1-2
V: TRBV5-4
DNA: TGTGCCAGCAGCCCCGCGCTGGATCACTATGGCTACACCTTC
CDR3: CASSPALDHYGYTF

D: NA
size: few
length: 14
J: TRBJ2-1
V: TRBV27
DNA: TGTGCCAGCAGGGTACGAACAGGGATTGATGAGCAGTTCTTC
CDR3: CASRVRTGIDEQFF

D: NA
size: few
length: 13
J: TRBJ1-4
V: TRBV12-3/TRBV12-4
DNA: TGTGCCAGCATGAGGGGCATTAATGAAAAACTGTTTTTT
CDR3: CASMRGINEKLFF

D: NA
size: many
length: 11
J: TRBJ2-4
V: TRBV2
DNA: TGTGCCAGCAGGGGCGCAAACATTCAGTACTTC
CDR3: CASRGANIQYF

D: TRBD1
size: NA
length: 19
J: TRBJ1-5
V: TRBV4-3
DNA: TGCGCCAGCAGCCAAGATCTGGACAGGGAGTTCGGTCAGCGTCAGCCCCAGCATTTT
CDR3: CASSQDLDREFGQRQPQHF

D: NA
size: few
length: 14
J: TRBJ2-1
V: TRBV7-3
DNA: TGTGCCAGCAGCTTAGAATACTCCTACAATGAGCAGTTCTTC
CDR3: CASSLEYSYNEQFF